The T cell receptor (beta chain) described here comes from a study of cytomegalovirus exposure and HLA in healthy donors. The PCR was carried out with 60 Vbeta primers and 13 Jbeta primers. Sequencing was performed with immunoSEQ multiplex PCR; in TCRdb, only in-frame clones are kept and a portion is missing. The data hold 100,000 to 150,000 clones, with around 70% observed a single time. Likely unrecorded immune exposures existed in these nominally healthy donors. The CDR3 runs 16 residues. CDR1 and CDR2 from the germline V gene are MGHRA and YSYEKL. After removal of 4 bases from V and 5 bases from J, the junction contained 5 bases not matched to a gene.

The rearrangement links TRBV4-1 to TRBJ2-1; 13 nucleotides align to TRBD2. The material sequenced was PBMCs. The receptor was derived from a woman between 55 and 75 years old in good health and CMV-seropositive. The CDR3 DNA reads TGCGCCAGCAGCCGAACACTAGCGGGGGGGGACAATGAGCAGTTCTTC. Its protein product is CASSRTLAGGDNEQFF.